These T cell receptor beta chains were read from a single sample in a study of blood T cell repertoires in COVID-19. Produced via immunoSEQ multiplex PCR; TCRdb's table is partial and in-frame only. The sample has approximately 300,000 clones; approximately 87% are singletons. Material for sequencing was PBMCs or T cells enriched from blood (not recorded which). The receptors were gathered from a woman aged 25 to 39 who had recovered from COVID-19. CDR3s include the opening cysteine and the closing phenylalanine or tryptophan. D genes are given only for firm matches. Clone sizes are given selectively: once, few, many, or a class where the clone is expanded.

TRBJ2-3	TRBV15	.	.	CATSRDRGAPDTQYF	TGTGCCACCAGCAGAGATCGGGGGGCCCCAGATACGCAGTATTTT
TRBJ1-2	TRBV18	.	TRBD1	CASSPDRANYGYTF	TGTGCCAGCTCCCCGGACAGGGCTAACTATGGCTACACCTTC
TRBJ1-2	TRBV5-1	.	TRBD1	CASSLGQGVTNYGYTF	TGCGCCAGCAGCTTGGGACAGGGGGTGACTAACTATGGCTACACCTTC
TRBJ1-4	TRBV5-1	.	.	CASSRNRGGASEKLFF	TGCGCCAGCAGCCGAAACCGTGGAGGGGCGAGTGAAAAACTGTTTTTT
TRBJ1-2	TRBV6-1	.	.	CASSDSGQHYGYTF	TGTGCCAGCAGTGATTCTGGACAGCACTATGGCTACACCTTC
TRBJ1-1	TRBV4-3	.	.	CASSQDSRNTEAFF	TGCGCCAGCAGCCAAGATTCCAGGAACACTGAAGCTTTCTTT
TRBJ2-1	TRBV7-9	.	.	CASIDYSYSYNEQFF	TGTGCCAGCATCGACTACTCCTACTCCTACAATGAGCAGTTCTTC
TRBJ1-2	TRBV6-5	.	TRBD1	CASSSTGLTQFYGYTF	TGTGCCAGCAGTTCGACAGGGCTAACCCAATTTTATGGCTACACCTTC
TRBJ1-1	TRBV2	.	TRBD1	CASSVDRGEAFF	TGTGCCAGCAGTGTCGACAGGGGGGAAGCTTTCTTT
TRBJ2-2	TRBV24-1	.	.	CATSDPVLGPGELFF	TGTGCCACCAGTGATCCTGTTTTGGGCCCCGGGGAGCTGTTTTTT
TRBJ2-5	TRBV29-1	.	TRBD1	CSTTGTGKETQYF	TGCAGCACAACCGGGACAGGGAAAGAGACCCAGTACTTC
TRBJ1-1	TRBV5-4	.	TRBD1	CASSPGQGEAFF	TGTGCCAGCAGCCCGGGACAGGGTGAGGCTTTCTTT
TRBJ2-5	TRBV5-6	.	.	CASSLAVVADQETQYF	TGTGCCAGCAGCTTGGCCGTGGTAGCGGACCAAGAGACCCAGTACTTC
TRBJ1-6	TRBV6-5	.	.	CASSDSLPNSPLHF	TGTGCCAGCAGCGACAGTTTACCTAATTCACCCCTCCACTTT
TRBJ2-5	TRBV5-4	.	.	CASSFSGGEETQYF	TGTGCCAGCAGCTTCTCTGGGGGCGAGGAGACCCAGTACTTC
TRBJ1-1	TRBV5-4	once	.	CASSFETPSTEAFF	TGTGCCAGCAGCTTTGAGACCCCTAGCACTGAAGCTTTCTTT
TRBJ2-3	TRBV7-9	.	.	CASSFQSGSTDTQYF	TGTGCCAGCAGCTTCCAGTCGGGAAGCACAGATACGCAGTATTTT
TRBJ1-2	TRBV28	.	TRBD1	CASIDTGDGYTF	TGTGCCAGCATTGATACAGGGGATGGCTACACCTTC
TRBJ2-4	TRBV6-2/TRBV6-3	.	.	CASSQAGLSQYF	TGTGCCAGCAGTCAAGCGGGCCTTTCTCAGTACTTC
TRBJ2-1	TRBV13	.	.	CASSRHSGPKPNEQFF	TGTGCCAGCAGCCGACATAGCGGCCCCAAGCCCAATGAGCAGTTCTTC